Shown below are 16 T cell receptor beta chains from a single sample sequenced in a study of tumor-infiltrating lymphocytes in primary liver carcinoma. Total RNA amounting to 500 ng was the source from which TCR beta cDNA was made with a constant-region primer. Libraries covering TCR beta were generated through three nested multiplex PCR rounds (using a slightly modified ARM-PCR). Two initial PCR rounds of about 10 cycles each paired TRBV1-TRBV30 forward primers with a C-beta reverse primer. TCRdb itself ran the multiplex PCR reads through MiXCR, one entry per CDR3 protein. The sample lists 95,000 to 100,000 distinct CDR3 sequences; about 63% were seen once. Taking 20-30 mg of unsorted bulk tissue, the authors co-extracted RNA and DNA. The sequencing sample was made of liver tumor tissue from sampling region 2. Subset here: tumor region T2, inferior pole. Source of these receptors: a woman aged 60-75 years with primary liver carcinoma and hepatitis B virus infection.

In the case of this clonotype: One end of the junction fails to match germline, which may point to a read error. The CDR3 coding sequence is TGCGCCAGCAGCTTGGGTTCCGCAAATGGAGCTTTATTT. This translates into CASSLGSANGALF. This chain links TRBV5-1 with TRBJ1-1; D ambiguous. CDR3 length equals 13 residues. Germline CDR1 reads SGHRS; CDR2 reads YFSETQ.

The gene calls are TRBV29-1 and TRBJ2-1; 9 bases line up with TRBD2. Trimming at V came to 8 bases and at J to 12 bases, leaving 26 bases not matched to a gene. The CDR3 covers 17 residues. The germline CDR1 and CDR2 sequences are SQVTM and ANQGSEA. The CDR3 DNA follows: TGCAGCCTCCACCAGGCTAGCGGGACGTCCCGAAAGCGTGCGCAGTTCTTC. Translating gives CSLHQASGTSRKRAQFF.

V gene TRBV20-1 combines with J gene TRBJ2-1, with D possibly being TRBD2 (6 bases). The CDR3 is 14 amino acids. The ends were cut back, 8 bases at V and 2 bases at J, with 16 bases in the middle. Per germline, CDR1 DFQATT and CDR2 SNEGSKA (reference sequence). Written as DNA, the CDR3 is TGCAGTCGTTCGGGCGGAGGGGCCTACAATGAGCAGTTCTTC. Protein product: CSRSGGGAYNEQFF.

Turning to this clonotype: One junction end disagrees with the germline gene, perhaps due to a read error. J is TRBJ2-3 and V is TRBV2, with a weak D call TRBD1 (7 bases). CDR1 SNHLY and CDR2 FYNNEI come from the germline V gene. The CDR3 is 12 amino acids. The CDR3 coding sequence is TGTGTCAGCAGGGGGGACAGCTCTACGCAGTATTTT. This translates into CVSRGDSSTQYF.

Written as DNA, the CDR3 is TGTGCCAGCAGTGAACTCCACTCCACTAGGAGCGAGCAGTACTTC. Translated, it gives CASSELHSTRSEQYF. The chain is built from TRBV25-1 and TRBJ2-7, with D possibly TRBD2 on 5 matching bases. Germline CDR1 reads MGHDK; CDR2 reads SYGVNS. Deletions cut 2 bases from V and 6 bases from J, with 17 bases between. CDR3 length: 15 amino acids.

This clonotype has more than one count but fewer than ten. The chain links TRBV18 to TRBJ2-2, with a weak D call TRBD1 (6 bases). Looked up from germline, CDR1 is KGHSH and CDR2 is LQKENI. V lost 3 bases and J 6 bases, leaving 14 bases between the germline ends. The CDR3 extends over 15 amino acids. The CDR3 is CASSPQTQGPGELFF. CDR3 nucleotides: TGTGCCAGCTCACCGCAAACACAGGGACCCGGGGAGCTGTTTTTT.

This clonotype was seen only a few times. The CDR3 reads CASSITRRAQYF. The CDR3 DNA is TGTGCCAGCAGCATTACTCGACGGGCGCAGTACTTC. The J gene is TRBJ2-5, the V gene TRBV28; D is undetermined. Per germline, CDR1 MDHEN and CDR2 SYDVKM. The ends were cut back, 6 bases at V and 11 bases at J, with 16 bases in the middle. The CDR3 sequence is 12 residues long.

The V gene is TRBV4-1, the J gene TRBJ2-2; possibly TRBD1 for D (6 bases). CDR3 size: 17 residues. Between the trimmed V and J ends, which lost 3 bases and 10 bases, there was a span of 24 bases. CDR1 and CDR2 from the germline V gene are MGHRA and YSYEKL. Here the CDR3 reads CASSHYIDRSNTLELFF. In DNA, the CDR3 is TGCGCCAGCAGCCACTACATCGACAGGTCGAACACCCTGGAGCTGTTTTTT.

As for this clonotype: A read error is possible here, since a much larger clone lies one base away. The chain employs TRBV12-3 or TRBV12-4 and TRBJ2-1; D unresolved. This CDR3 is 13 amino acids long. CDR3 sequence (DNA): TGTGTCAGCAGTTCCCCATCAGCGTGGGAGCAGTTCTTC. Its translation: CVSSSPSAWEQFF.

Of note for this clonotype: One base away lies a much larger clone, so this may be a sequencing read error. This chain connects TRBV28 to TRBJ2-5, with 7 bases fitting TRBD1. The CDR3 extends over 15 amino acids. Germline CDR1 and CDR2: MDHEN and SYDVKM. This CDR3 reads CASSFAGTAEDTQYF. The CDR3 DNA reads TGTGCCAGCAGTTTTGCAGGGACAGCAGAAGATACCCAGTACTTC.

The V and J genes are TRBV28 and TRBJ1-2; the D is unclear. V was trimmed by 3 bases and J by 0 bases, leaving 8 bases between them. The V gene's germline CDR1 is MDHEN and CDR2 SYDVKM. This CDR3 has 14 amino acids. The CDR3 loop reads CASSLAGANYGYTF. The CDR3, as DNA: TGTGCCAGCAGTTTGGCCGGAGCTAACTATGGCTACACCTTC.

This chain links TRBV5-1 with TRBJ2-7; D unresolved. Germline V gene sequence: CDR1 SGHRS, CDR2 YFSETQ. V was clipped by 1 base and J by 3 bases, with 11 bases between them. The CDR3 length is 14 residues. The CDR3 is CASSLSLQGYEQYF. CDR3 nucleotides: TGCGCCAGCAGCTTGTCATTACAAGGCTACGAGCAGTACTTC.

On this clonotype: At one end the junction does not follow the germline gene, possibly because of a read error. The chain carries TRBV6-6 and TRBJ2-7; perhaps TRBD2 as D (6 bases). The V gene's germline CDR1 is MNHNY and CDR2 SVGAGI (reference sequence). The CDR3 sequence is 13 residues long. The CDR3 nucleotides read TGTGCCACGTTAAAAGCCCAGGACTACGAGCAGCACTTC. Protein product: CATLKAQDYEQHF.

This CDR3 is CASSRGLVIQETQYF. DNA for the CDR3: TGTGCCAGCAGCAGGGGACTAGTCATCCAAGAGACCCAGTACTTC. The V and J genes are TRBV11-2 and TRBJ2-5; 8 nucleotides align to TRBD2. Germline CDR1 is SGHAT and CDR2 is FQNNGV. The V and J ends lost 5 bases and 1 base, in that order; junction bases with no gene match: 6. This CDR3 contains 15 residues.

A word on this clonotype: A much larger clone lies a single base off, so this may be a read error. CDR3 sequence reads: CASSFRVTGNTIYF. CDR3 coding DNA: TGTGCCAGCAGCTTCAGGGTCACCGGAAACACCATATATTTT. V gene TRBV5-5 combines with J gene TRBJ1-3, with a possible D match to TRBD1 (5 bases). The CDR3 spans 14 residues. The V and J ends lost 2 bases and 4 bases respectively, with 10 bases between them. Germline lookup yields CDR1 SGHKS and CDR2 YYEKEE (reference sequence).

The rearrangement uses TRBV28 and TRBJ2-6; D remains unclear. The CDR3 runs to 16 residues. Germline V gives CDR1 MDHEN, CDR2 SYDVKM. V was shortened by 6 bases and J by 1 base, with 13 bases between the two germline ends. The CDR3 DNA reads as TGTGCCAGCAGGTCACCTAGTAGTTCTGGGGCCAACGTCCTGACTTTC. Its translation is CASRSPSSSGANVLTF.